One sample yielded the 16 T cell receptor beta chains listed below, sequenced in a study of OX40 agonist ivuxolimab in advanced cancers. TCRdb's copy holds only in-frame clones and misses some; the assay was immunoSEQ multiplex PCR. Among tens of thousands of clones listed, about 82% were seen once. Sequenced here: CD4+ or CD8+ T cells sorted from blood, sampled in a trial of the OX40 agonist ivuxolimab. The source of these receptors is an adult with an advanced solid tumor such as melanoma, head and neck, liver or kidney cancer.

The chain combines TRBV27 with TRBJ2-3, with 7 bases identical to TRBD1. V dropped 3 bases and J dropped 4; count of bases not matched to a gene: 7. Germline V CDR1 and CDR2: MNHEY, SMNVEV (reference sequence). The CDR3 spans 15 residues. The CDR3 nucleotides are TGTGCCAGCAGTTTGGAAGGGGGCCGGGCAGATACGCAGTATTTT. It specifies CASSLEGGRADTQYF.

The chain links TRBV5-6 to TRBJ2-7, with D possibly TRBD1 on 5 matching bases. V was pared by 2 bases and J by 5 bases, with 11 bases between. Per germline, CDR1 SGHDT and CDR2 YYEEEE. The CDR3 covers 13 residues. This CDR3 reads CASSLADSDEQYF. As DNA, the CDR3 is TGTGCCAGCAGCTTAGCCGACAGCGACGAGCAGTACTTC.

The chain links TRBV27 to TRBJ1-4; 9 nucleotides align to TRBD1. Unmatched junction bases numbered 9, after V lost 6 bases and J lost 7 bases. The CDR3 totals 15 residues. From germline, CDR1 is MNHEY and CDR2 SMNVEV (reference sequence). CDR3 coding DNA: TGTGCCAGCAGGCCCGACAGGGGGAAGGTTGAAAAACTGTTTTTT. It is translated as CASRPDRGKVEKLFF.

This clone was seen only a few times. The chain joins TRBV27 to TRBJ1-5, with a weak D call TRBD1 (5 bases). The germline CDR1 and CDR2 sequences are MNHEY and SMNVEV (reference sequence). The CDR3 loop spans 13 amino acids. Trimming removed 3 bases at V and 7 bases at J, with 10 bases between. CDR3 in amino acids: CASSFQGQQPQHF. In DNA, the CDR3 is TGTGCCAGCAGTTTTCAGGGTCAACAGCCCCAGCATTTT.

This clone has only a few counts. The J gene is TRBJ1-1, the V gene TRBV11-1; no reliable D call. Trimming pared 3 bases from V and 6 bases from J, leaving 11 bases between. This CDR3 spans 13 amino acids. Germline V CDR1 and CDR2: SGHAT, FQDESV (reference sequence). CDR3 loop: CASSFAASAEAFF. CDR3 nucleotides: TGTGCCAGCAGCTTCGCAGCGAGCGCTGAAGCTTTCTTT.

The chain employs TRBV5-6 and TRBJ1-1, with 7 bases aligning to TRBD1. J was trimmed by 0 bases and V by 4 bases; bases with no gene match: 9. The CDR3 is 16 amino acids. Germline assignment: CDR1 SGHDT and CDR2 YYEEEE. The CDR3 is CASSQGGGTLNTEAFF. Written as DNA, the CDR3 is TGTGCCAGCAGCCAAGGGGGCGGAACTTTGAACACTGAAGCTTTCTTT.

This chain joins TRBV6-5 and TRBJ1-3; D is ambiguous. Per the germline V gene, CDR1 is MNHEY and CDR2 is SVGAGI. Trimming removed 11 bases at V and 0 bases at J, with 8 bases between. This CDR3 has 12 amino acids. CDR3 bases: TGTGCCTCCTACCGCTCTGGAAACACCATATATTTT. Translated, it gives CASYRSGNTIYF.

The chain uses TRBV5-6 and TRBJ1-4; 8 bases align to TRBD1. The trim removed 4 bases at V and 8 bases at J, leaving 7 bases unmatched. Germline V CDR1 and CDR2: SGHDT, YYEEEE. This CDR3 region has 14 residues. This CDR3 is CASSVTGEEEKLFF. The CDR3 region has the DNA TGTGCCAGCAGCGTGACAGGGGAGGAGGAAAAACTGTTTTTT.

This clone occurred a few times. The V gene is TRBV11-3, the J gene TRBJ1-6, with D maybe TRBD1 (5 bases). Germline V gene data show CDR1 as SGHNT and CDR2 as YENEEA. Trimming stripped 0 bases from V and 0 bases from J, with 12 bases between. The CDR3 extends over 18 amino acids. In DNA form, the CDR3 reads TGTGCCAGCAGCTTAGATCAAGCAGGGAGCTCCTATAATTCACCCCTCCACTTT. It yields the protein CASSLDQAGSSYNSPLHF.

This chain connects TRBV19 to TRBJ1-1; D might be TRBD1 (5 bases). This CDR3 spans 14 amino acids. Germline V gene sequence: CDR1 LNHDA, CDR2 SQIVND (reference sequence). Trimming stripped 9 bases from V and 14 bases from J, with 28 bases between. CDR3 nucleotides: TGTGCCAGCAAACACGATGGCCAGGGACGTTTGATGTTCTTT. As protein: CASKHDGQGRLMFF.

The chain is built from TRBV6-5 and TRBJ1-1, with D perhaps matching TRBD1 (5 bases). The V end was cut by 6 bases, the J end by 8 bases, with 13 bases between. Germline V gene data show CDR1 as MNHEY and CDR2 as SVGAGI. The CDR3 has 12 amino acids. For the CDR3, the DNA is TGTGCCAGCAGGCTCCCAGGGAAGGAAGCTTTCTTT. It yields the protein CASRLPGKEAFF.

The chain couples TRBV19 to TRBJ2-5; D not resolved. V lost 6 bases and J 4 bases, leaving 18 bases between the germline ends. This CDR3 has 15 amino acids. Germline lookup yields CDR1 LNHDA and CDR2 SQIVND (reference sequence). The CDR3 region has the DNA TGTGCCAGTAGCCAACGGGCCCTAGTAGGAGAGACCCAGTACTTC. Translation: CASSQRALVGETQYF.

This chain connects TRBV7-2 to TRBJ1-1; D remains unclear. V dropped 3 bases and J dropped 3 bases, with 8 bases sitting between them. Germline assignment: CDR1 SGHTA and CDR2 FQGNSA. This CDR3 is 13 amino acids long. The CDR3 is CASSFYGHTEAFF. In nucleotides, the CDR3 is TGTGCCAGCAGCTTTTATGGGCACACTGAAGCTTTCTTT.

This clone was seen just once. The chain employs TRBV6-5 and TRBJ2-1; the match to TRBD2 covers 8 bases. Germline values: CDR1 MNHEY, CDR2 SVGAGI. The CDR3 has 14 amino acids. Trimming removed 6 bases from V and 8 bases from J; junction bases left unmatched: 9. CDR3 DNA: TGTGCCAGCAGGCCTTCGACTAGCGTCCATGAGCAGTTCTTC. Amino acids: CASRPSTSVHEQFF.

V is TRBV5-1 and J is TRBJ2-5; no reliable D call. Near its end, the DNA agrees better with TRBJ2-7, so the J call may be wrong. CDR1 and CDR2 from the germline V gene are SGHRS and YFSETQ. The CDR3 is 14 amino acids. The CDR3 sequence is CASSFGPPTYEQYF. The DNA of the CDR3 is TGCGCCAGCAGCTTCGGCCCCCCGACCTACGAGCAGTACTTC.

As regards this clone: The same CDR3 also results from other DNA sequences found in this sample. The V call is TRBV7-9, the J call TRBJ1-5; D unclear. The CDR3 contains 13 residues. V lost 1 base, J lost 8 bases, and 9 bases lay in between. The germline V gene encodes CDR1 SEHNR and CDR2 FQNEAQ (reference sequence). The CDR3 loop reads CASSLDSNKPQHF. The DNA of the CDR3 is TGTGCCAGCAGCTTAGATTCTAACAAGCCCCAGCATTTT.